The 21 T cell receptor beta chains below come from one sample, sequenced in a study of blood T cell repertoires in COVID-19. The data were produced by immunoSEQ multiplex PCR, yet TCRdb's version contains in-frame clones alone and is incomplete. This table holds 410,000 or so clones, about nine tenths found once. Sequenced input: peripheral blood. Receptors originate from a woman in her twenties or thirties with active or convalescent COVID-19.

This rearrangement joins TRBV5-1 to TRBJ1-2; 9 bases are shared with TRBD1. Germline loops: CDR1 SGHRS, CDR2 YFSETQ. With 4 bases clipped from V and 1 base from J, the junction kept 8 bases outside the gene matches. The CDR3 consists of 16 residues. The DNA of the CDR3 is TGCGCCAGCAGCCCAACAGGGGGCCAACTTAACTATGGCTACACCTTC. This translates into CASSPTGGQLNYGYTF.

J is TRBJ2-2 and V is TRBV7-2; 10 bases fit TRBD1. There are 15 residues in the CDR3. Germline values: CDR1 SGHTA, CDR2 FQGNSA. The trim removed 5 bases at V and 2 bases at J, leaving 2 bases unmatched. CDR3 sequence: CASSRDRGNTGELFF. The CDR3, as DNA: TGTGCCAGCAGCCGGGACAGGGGTAACACCGGGGAGCTGTTTTTT.

V gene TRBV5-1 combines with J gene TRBJ1-2; D may be TRBD1 (5 bases). CDR1 and CDR2 from the germline V gene are SGHRS and YFSETQ. CDR3 size: 15 residues. Trimming stripped 3 bases from V and 5 bases from J, with 17 bases between. DNA for the CDR3: TGCGCCAGCAGCTCAAACGGACGAGGACAATATGGCTACACCTTC. Encoded protein: CASSSNGRGQYGYTF.

The rearrangement uses TRBV27 and TRBJ1-6; D unclear. This CDR3 is built from 14 residues. CDR1 is MNHEY and CDR2 is SMNVEV in the germline V gene (reference sequence). V was trimmed by 5 bases and J by 6 bases, leaving 11 bases between them. CDR3 sequence: CASSPAGSNSPLHF. The DNA of the CDR3 is TGTGCCAGCAGTCCAGCCGGGAGTAATTCACCCCTCCACTTT.

The chain couples TRBV6-6 to TRBJ1-5; D possibly corresponds to TRBD1 (6 bases). Deletions cut 5 bases from V and 1 base from J, with 18 bases between. The length of the CDR3 is 17 residues. Per the germline V gene, CDR1 is MNHNY and CDR2 is SVGAGI (reference sequence). The CDR3 reads CASSRTQDSESNQPQHF. The CDR3 bases are TGTGCCAGCAGTCGCACTCAGGACAGCGAGAGCAATCAGCCCCAGCATTTT.

This rearrangement joins TRBV25-1 to TRBJ2-3; the D gene is possibly TRBD2 (6 bases). Trimming took off 8 bases at V and 1 base at J, with 13 bases between the two ends. CDR1 and CDR2 from the germline V gene are MGHDK and SYGVNS. The CDR3 length is 14 residues. Here the CDR3 reads CASGEPGGTDTQYF. The CDR3, as DNA: TGTGCCAGCGGAGAACCGGGAGGCACAGATACGCAGTATTTT.

The CDR3 region has the DNA TGTGCCAGCAGCGTCGACAGTTTTGGAAACACCATATATTTT. This gives the protein CASSVDSFGNTIYF. The chain links TRBV11-2 to TRBJ1-3; a weak D match, TRBD1 (5 bases). The V end lost 5 bases, the J end lost 3 bases, and 11 bases lay between the germline ends. The germline gives CDR1 SGHAT, CDR2 FQNNGV. The CDR3 totals 14 residues.

This chain joins TRBV3-1 (or the pseudogene TRBV3-2) and TRBJ1-3; D is perhaps TRBD1 (5 bases). The CDR3 is made up of 17 amino acids. V gave up 4 bases and J gave up 1 base, with 17 bases separating them. Germline CDR1 and CDR2: LGHDT and YNNKEL (reference sequence). CDR3 region: CASSLRGAFLSGNTIYF. The CDR3 nucleotides are TGTGCCAGCAGCCTTAGGGGTGCTTTCCTTTCTGGAAACACCATATATTTT.

V and J are TRBV4-1 and TRBJ2-7; 12 nucleotides line up with TRBD1. Germline trimming cut 1 base from V and 8 bases from J; bases unmatched to any gene: 9. The germline gives CDR1 MGHRA, CDR2 YSYEKL. There are 16 residues in the CDR3. CDR3 sequence: CASSQAYPGQGAQQYF. Here the CDR3 DNA reads TGCGCCAGCAGCCAAGCGTACCCGGGACAGGGGGCCCAGCAGTACTTC.

The chain employs TRBV7-9 and TRBJ2-5, with D possibly TRBD1 on 6 matching bases. The V end was cut by 5 bases, the J end by 4 bases, with 11 bases between. The CDR3 is 13 amino acids. Germline CDR1 is SEHNR and CDR2 is FQNEAQ (reference sequence). The CDR3 DNA is TGTGCCAGCAGCAACAGGGACATAGAGACCCAGTACTTC. Residues: CASSNRDIETQYF.

This chain uses TRBV3-1 (or the pseudogene TRBV3-2) with TRBJ2-5; the match to TRBD2 covers 7 bases. The CDR3 is made up of 17 amino acids. The germline gives CDR1 LGHDT, CDR2 YNNKEL (reference sequence). With 1 base clipped from V and 6 bases from J, the junction kept 14 bases outside the gene matches. This chain's CDR3 is CASSQVGLEVSPQTQYF. The CDR3 coding sequence is TGTGCCAGCAGCCAAGTTGGACTAGAGGTGAGTCCGCAGACCCAGTACTTC.

The rearrangement uses TRBV30 and TRBJ1-4, with D unclear. Trimming stripped 3 bases from V and 0 bases from J, with 11 bases between. This CDR3 contains 15 residues. Per germline, CDR1 GTSNPN and CDR2 SVGIG (reference sequence). The CDR3 DNA follows: TGTGCCTGGAGGAGGGCTACTCCAACTAATGAAAAACTGTTTTTT. This gives the protein CAWRRATPTNEKLFF.

The CDR3 nucleotides are TGTGCCAGCAGCTTGAACTCCCTGGGCGTGAACACTGAAGCTTTCTTT. It codes for CASSLNSLGVNTEAFF. The chain joins TRBV5-4 to TRBJ1-1; D uncertain. CDR3 length: 16 amino acids. V lost 1 base, J lost 0 bases, and 13 bases lay in between. Per the germline V gene, CDR1 is SGHNT and CDR2 is YYREEE (reference sequence).

This rearrangement joins TRBV5-5 to TRBJ2-1; D may be TRBD1 (6 bases). The CDR3 consists of 15 residues. Germline assignment: CDR1 SGHKS and CDR2 YYEKEE (reference sequence). V was trimmed by 3 bases and J by 2 bases, leaving 12 bases between them. CDR3 protein: CASSSGEWPYNEQFF. Written as DNA, the CDR3 is TGTGCCAGCAGCTCAGGGGAATGGCCCTACAATGAGCAGTTCTTC.

This chain links TRBV6-5 with TRBJ1-1; 9 positions match TRBD1. Germline assignment: CDR1 MNHEY and CDR2 SVGAGI. The CDR3 consists of 13 residues. Unmatched junction bases numbered 2, after V lost 2 bases and J lost 7 bases. CDR3 sequence (DNA): TGTGCCAGCAGTTACGGACAGGGGAGTGAAGCTTTCTTT. Encoded protein: CASSYGQGSEAFF.

The chain couples TRBV5-6 to TRBJ1-5; a possible D gene is TRBD1 (5 bases). This CDR3 comprises 12 residues. Trimming stripped 0 bases from V and 7 bases from J, with 5 bases between. The V gene's germline CDR1 is SGHDT and CDR2 YYEEEE. This CDR3 reads CASSLGQQPQHF. CDR3 coding DNA: TGTGCCAGCAGCTTGGGACAGCAGCCCCAGCATTTT.

The chain links TRBV18 to TRBJ1-3; D unclear. The CDR3 is 15 residues long. CDR1 KGHSH and CDR2 LQKENI come from the germline V gene. Trimming removed 2 bases from V and 0 bases from J, with 8 bases in between. Written as DNA, the CDR3 is TGTGCCAGCTCACCAGGAGGGAGCTCTGGAAACACCATATATTTT. Translating it yields CASSPGGSSGNTIYF.

The chain links TRBV5-5 to TRBJ2-7; 10 bases are a match to TRBD1. The trim removed 2 bases at V and 4 bases at J, leaving 15 bases unmatched. The CDR3 contains 18 residues. Germline V gene lookup returns CDR1 SGHKS and CDR2 YYEKEE (reference sequence). This chain's CDR3 is CASSFSDRGWLSSYEQYF. The CDR3 coding sequence is TGTGCCAGCAGCTTTTCGGACAGGGGGTGGTTATCATCTTACGAGCAGTACTTC.

This clone occurred a few times. The chain links TRBV5-1 to TRBJ2-5; D is possibly TRBD2 (5 bases). Germline V gene lookup returns CDR1 SGHRS and CDR2 YFSETQ. Trimming took 0 bases from V and 4 from J, leaving 13 bases between them. The CDR3 is 15 residues long. CDR3 protein: CASSLGPMSGETQYF. For the CDR3, the DNA is TGCGCCAGCAGCTTGGGGCCCATGAGCGGAGAGACCCAGTACTTC.

The rearrangement uses TRBV5-1 and TRBJ2-5; a weak D match, TRBD1 (6 bases). CDR1 and CDR2 (germline): SGHRS, YFSETQ. The CDR3 is made up of 14 amino acids. V lost 2 bases and J lost 2, with 10 bases in between. CDR3: CASSLPGQQETQYF. The CDR3 DNA sequence: TGCGCCAGCAGCTTACCTGGACAGCAAGAGACCCAGTACTTC. Based on the CDR3 plus reference TRBV5-1 and TRBJ2-5, the full variable domain is KAGVTQTPRYLIKTRGQQVTLSCSPISGHRSVSWYQQTPGQGLQFLFEYFSETQRNKGNFPGRFSGRQFSNSRSEMNVSTLELGDSALYLCASSLPGQQETQYFGPGTRLLVL.

The V and J genes are TRBV29-1 and TRBJ2-5; D not certain. This CDR3 is 11 amino acids long. CDR1 is SQVTM and CDR2 is ANQGSEA in the germline V gene. The V end lost 7 bases, the J end lost 7 bases, and 13 bases lay between the germline ends. The DNA of the CDR3 is TGCAGCGCCACACAAGGCGGGACCCAGTACTTC. The encoded protein is CSATQGGTQYF.